These 22 T cell receptor beta chains were sequenced from one sample in a study of T cell changes during pregnancy in multiple sclerosis. Produced via immunoSEQ multiplex PCR; TCRdb's table is partial and in-frame only. The profile shows 65,000 to 70,000 clones, roughly 92% of them singletons. The source material was peripheral blood, sampled in the third trimester of pregnancy. These TCRs come from a female donor in good health, enrolled as a control in a pregnancy study.

The CDR3 nucleotides read TGTGCCAGCAGTAGGGCAGAGGGGCAGTACTTC. As protein: CASSRAEGQYF. The chain employs TRBV28 and TRBJ2-7, with D perhaps matching TRBD2 (5 bases). V dropped 5 bases and J dropped 9 bases, with 11 bases sitting between them. The CDR3 runs 11 residues. Per the germline V gene, CDR1 is MDHEN and CDR2 is SYDVKM.

About this clone: Compared with germline, one end of the junction differs, possibly owing to a read error. V and J are TRBV30 and TRBJ1-1; TRBD1 is a possible D gene (6 bases). The CDR3 has 12 amino acids. The V gene's germline CDR1 is GTSNPN and CDR2 SVGIG (reference sequence). The CDR3 loop is CAWSANRVEDFF. The DNA of the CDR3 is TGTGCCTGGAGCGCTAACAGGGTCGAAGATTTCTTT.

This chain links TRBV18 with TRBJ2-7; D might be TRBD2 (6 bases). The V end was cut by 4 bases, the J end by 4 bases, with 14 bases between. The length of the CDR3 is 14 residues. From germline, CDR1 is KGHSH and CDR2 LQKENI. CDR3 sequence reads: CASSRAGSSYEQYF. The DNA of the CDR3 is TGTGCCAGCTCACGCGCGGGGTCGTCGTACGAGCAGTACTTC. The whole variable domain, remainder taken from reference TRBV18 and TRBJ2-7, is NAGVMQNPRHLVRRRGQEARLRCSPMKGHSHVYWYRQLPEEGLKFMVYLQKENIIDESGMPKERFSAEFPKEGPSILRIQQVVRGDSAAYFCASSRAGSSYEQYFGPGTRLTVT.

This chain uses TRBV11-1 with TRBJ2-4; D possibly corresponds to TRBD2 (6 bases). The CDR3 length is 16 residues. CDR1 SGHAT and CDR2 FQDESV come from the germline V gene (reference sequence). V was clipped by 5 bases and J by 8 bases, with 22 bases between them. The CDR3 spells CASSPRPDGAGHIQYF. The CDR3 DNA reads TGTGCCAGCAGCCCCCGACCGGATGGGGCGGGACACATTCAGTACTTC.

The chain couples TRBV27 to TRBJ2-1; possible D gene TRBD2, 7 bases. The length of the CDR3 is 14 residues. Trimming removed 7 bases at V and 6 bases at J, with 16 bases between. Germline V gives CDR1 MNHEY, CDR2 SMNVEV (reference sequence). CDR3 sequence (DNA): TGTGCCAGCAACACCGGGGGGCCCGGCAATGAGCAGTTCTTC. Amino acids: CASNTGGPGNEQFF.

The chain combines TRBV9 with TRBJ1-2; a weak D match, TRBD1 (5 bases). Trimming stripped 0 bases from V and 7 bases from J, with 16 bases between. Looked up from germline, CDR1 is SGDLS and CDR2 is YYNGEE. The CDR3 runs 15 residues. CDR3 residues: CASSVGLDTVGGYTF. CDR3 in DNA: TGTGCCAGCAGCGTAGGCCTGGACACCGTAGGTGGCTACACCTTC.

The rearrangement joins TRBV28 to TRBJ1-1; no clear D gene. Germline-derived CDR1 and CDR2 are MDHEN and SYDVKM. The CDR3 spans 17 residues. V lost 5 bases, J lost 3 bases, and 22 bases lay in between. CDR3 nucleotides: TGTGCCAGCAGTCCTACTCGGACTCTCCCGAGGGACACTGAAGCTTTCTTT. As protein: CASSPTRTLPRDTEAFF.

As DNA, the CDR3 is TGTGCCAGCAGCCCAGGTGGGCAGAACTATGGCTACACCTTC. The encoded protein is CASSPGGQNYGYTF. V gene TRBV7-9 combines with J gene TRBJ1-2, with D uncertain. Germline CDR1 and CDR2: SEHNR and FQNEAQ (reference sequence). With 5 bases removed from V and 2 bases from J, the gap between germline ends came to 12 bases. The CDR3 spans 14 residues.

This sequence joins TRBV27 and TRBJ2-7; 7 bases are a match to TRBD1. V lost 3 bases to trimming and J lost 4 bases; unmatched junction nucleotides: 9. The CDR3 length is 15 residues. Germline V gene data show CDR1 as MNHEY and CDR2 as SMNVEV (reference sequence). The CDR3 DNA sequence: TGTGCCAGCAGTTTTCGGGACAGCCCTAAGTACGAGCAGTACTTC. It is translated as CASSFRDSPKYEQYF.

The V and J genes are TRBV2 and TRBJ2-6; no clear D. V dropped 9 bases and J dropped 4 bases, with 7 bases sitting between them. Looked up from germline, CDR1 is SNHLY and CDR2 is FYNNEI. The CDR3 sequence is 12 residues long. CDR3 region: CASSVGANVLTF. The CDR3 DNA is TGTGCCAGTTCCGTCGGGGCCAACGTCCTGACTTTC. Variable domain in full (rest from reference TRBV2 and TRBJ2-6): EPEVTQTPSHQVTQMGQEVILRCVPISNHLYFYWYRQILGQKVEFLVSFYNNEISEKSEIFDDQFSVERPDGSNFTLKIRSTKLEDSAMYFCASSVGANVLTFGAGSRLTVL.

This CDR3 is CASSFRTGRGANEQFF. The CDR3 nucleotides read TGTGCCAGCAGCTTTCGGACAGGGAGAGGGGCCAATGAGCAGTTCTTC. V and J are TRBV5-6 and TRBJ2-1, with 8 bases that match TRBD1. CDR1 is SGHDT, CDR2 YYEEEE, per germline. Trimming at V came to 2 bases and at J to 6 bases, leaving 10 bases not matched to a gene. The CDR3 is made up of 16 amino acids.

The rearrangement links TRBV11-2 to TRBJ1-1, with D tentatively TRBD1 (6 bases). The CDR3 has 14 residues. Trimming pared 3 bases from V and 5 bases from J, leaving 13 bases between. Germline values: CDR1 SGHAT, CDR2 FQNNGV. DNA for the CDR3: TGTGCCAGCAGCTTCCAGGGGATTGTGACTGAAGCTTTCTTT. It translates to CASSFQGIVTEAFF. The variable domain in full, with the rest retrieved from reference TRBV11-2 and TRBJ1-1, is EAGVAQSPRYKIIEKRQSVAFWCNPISGHATLYWYQQILGQGPKLLIQFQNNGVVDDSQLPKDRFSAERLKGVDSTLKIQPAKLEDSAVYLCASSFQGIVTEAFFGQGTRLTVV.

The CDR3 sequence is CSVEGGSGTDTQYF. The CDR3 bases are TGCAGCGTTGAGGGGGGATCGGGCACAGATACGCAGTATTTT. The rearrangement uses TRBV29-1 and TRBJ2-3, with D perhaps TRBD2 (6 bases). V was clipped by 3 bases and J by 1 base, with 11 bases between them. Per the germline V gene, CDR1 is SQVTM and CDR2 is ANQGSEA. This CDR3 comprises 14 residues.

The chain links TRBV18 to TRBJ2-7, with 7 bases identical to TRBD1. V lost 3 bases and J lost 3; bases outside the gene matches: 2. This CDR3 is built from 13 residues. Per the germline V gene, CDR1 is KGHSH and CDR2 is LQKENI. CDR3 in amino acids: CASSPAGGYEQYF. As DNA, the CDR3 is TGTGCCAGCTCACCCGCAGGGGGCTACGAGCAGTACTTC.

This clone occurred a few times. This chain joins TRBV5-6 and TRBJ2-5, with 8 nucleotides matching TRBD1. The CDR3 consists of 13 residues. Per germline, CDR1 SGHDT and CDR2 YYEEEE. V lost 4 bases to trimming and J lost 5 bases; unmatched junction nucleotides: 4. The CDR3 sequence: CASSPGGEETQYF. CDR3 nucleotides: TGTGCCAGCAGCCCAGGGGGCGAGGAGACCCAGTACTTC.

The V gene is TRBV18, the J gene TRBJ2-3; 15 bases match TRBD2. CDR3 length: 14 amino acids. CDR1 and CDR2 (germline): KGHSH, LQKENI. J was trimmed by 12 bases and V by 3 bases; bases with no gene match: 4. DNA for the CDR3: TGTGCCAGCTCACCGGGACTAGCGGGGGGAGTTCAGTATTTT. Amino acid sequence: CASSPGLAGGVQYF.

The J gene is TRBJ1-2, the V gene TRBV29-1; 7 bases fit TRBD1. Germline V gene sequence: CDR1 SQVTM, CDR2 ANQGSEA. V shed 3 bases, J shed 6 bases, and the junction held 1 base outside the gene matches. This CDR3 is 11 amino acids long. The CDR3 region has the DNA TGCAGCGTTGACAGGGGGGATGGCTACACCTTC. The encoded protein is CSVDRGDGYTF.

This clone was detected once. The chain links TRBV7-2 to TRBJ1-2; D not resolved. V was trimmed by 2 bases and J by 4 bases, leaving 11 bases between them. The germline V gene has CDR1 SGHTA and CDR2 FQGNSA. This CDR3 has 14 amino acids. Here the CDR3 reads CASSLTGGIYGYTF. The CDR3 DNA reads as TGTGCCAGCAGCTTAACGGGAGGGATCTATGGCTACACCTTC.

The genes are TRBV28 and TRBJ2-7; a weak D match, TRBD2 (6 bases). There are 14 residues in the CDR3. Trimming pared 5 bases from V and 2 bases from J, leaving 13 bases between. The germline V gene has CDR1 MDHEN and CDR2 SYDVKM. The CDR3 protein is CASSPGDLAYEQYF. The CDR3 DNA follows: TGTGCCAGCAGTCCGGGGGACCTCGCCTACGAGCAGTACTTC.

The chain couples TRBV7-8 to TRBJ2-4; 7 bases are shared with TRBD2. This CDR3 is 16 amino acids long. The junction had 7 bases not matched to a gene; V was cut back by 5 bases and J by 0 bases. From germline, CDR1 is SGHVS and CDR2 FQNEAQ. For the CDR3, the DNA is TGTGCCAGCAGCCCCGGGGACTACCTAGCCAAAAACATTCAGTACTTC. It encodes CASSPGDYLAKNIQYF.

The CDR3 loop is CASSPPGRGGYTF. In nucleotides, the CDR3 is TGTGCCAGCAGCCCACCGGGTAGGGGGGGCTACACCTTC. The chain recombines TRBV6-5 with TRBJ1-2, with TRBD1 as a possible D gene (6 bases). The length of the CDR3 is 13 residues. V was pared by 6 bases and J by 8 bases, with 16 bases between. In germline, CDR1 is MNHEY, CDR2 SVGAGI.

This clone appeared a few times. The rearrangement uses TRBV27 and TRBJ1-5, with a weak D call TRBD1 (5 bases). Germline V lookup: CDR1 MNHEY, CDR2 SMNVEV (reference sequence). The CDR3 sequence is 15 residues long. With 1 base removed from V and 0 bases from J, the gap between germline ends came to 7 bases. The CDR3 bases are TGTGCCAGCAGTTTATGGGGGGATAGCAATCAGCCCCAGCATTTT. Its protein is CASSLWGDSNQPQHF.